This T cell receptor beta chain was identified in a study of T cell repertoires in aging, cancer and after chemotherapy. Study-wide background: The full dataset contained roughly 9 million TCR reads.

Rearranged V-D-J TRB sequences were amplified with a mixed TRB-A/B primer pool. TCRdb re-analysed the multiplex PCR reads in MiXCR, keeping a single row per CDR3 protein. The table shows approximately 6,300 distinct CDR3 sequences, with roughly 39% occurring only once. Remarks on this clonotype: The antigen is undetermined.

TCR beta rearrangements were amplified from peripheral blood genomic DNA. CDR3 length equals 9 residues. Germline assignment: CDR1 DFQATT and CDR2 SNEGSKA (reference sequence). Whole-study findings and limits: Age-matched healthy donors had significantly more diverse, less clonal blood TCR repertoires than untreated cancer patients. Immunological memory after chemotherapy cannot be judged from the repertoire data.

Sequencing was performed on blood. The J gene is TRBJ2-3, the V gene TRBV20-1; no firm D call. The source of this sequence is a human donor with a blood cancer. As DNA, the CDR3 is TGCAGGGGAACAGATACGCAGTATTTT. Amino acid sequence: CRGTDTQYF.